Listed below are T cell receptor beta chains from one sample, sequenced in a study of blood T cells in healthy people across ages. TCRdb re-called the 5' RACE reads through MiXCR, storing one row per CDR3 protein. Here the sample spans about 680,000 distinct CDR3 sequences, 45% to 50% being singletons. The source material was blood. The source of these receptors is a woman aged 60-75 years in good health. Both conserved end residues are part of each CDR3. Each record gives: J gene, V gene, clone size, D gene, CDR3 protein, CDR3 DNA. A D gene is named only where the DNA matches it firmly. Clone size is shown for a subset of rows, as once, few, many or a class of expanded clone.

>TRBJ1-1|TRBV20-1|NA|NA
CSAPSPRTAREAFF
TGCAGTGCTCCGAGTCCCCGGACAGCGCGTGAAGCTTTCTTT
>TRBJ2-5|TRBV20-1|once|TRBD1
CSALSDRAYGQYF
TGCAGTGCTCTGTCGGACAGGGCGTACGGGCAGTACTTC
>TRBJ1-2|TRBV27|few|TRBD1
CASSLRGARGDGYTF
TGTGCCAGCAGTTTAAGGGGCGCCAGGGGGGATGGCTACACCTTC
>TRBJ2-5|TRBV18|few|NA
CASSPPQRGPQETQYF
TGTGCCAGCTCACCGCCCCAGAGGGGACCCCAAGAGACCCAGTACTTC
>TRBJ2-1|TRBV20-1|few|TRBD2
CSAAGSSGRSNNEQFF
TGCAGTGCTGCCGGGTCTAGCGGGAGATCGAACAATGAGCAGTTCTTC
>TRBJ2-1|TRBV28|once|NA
CASSFYRTRAPSSYNEQFF
TGTGCCAGCAGTTTTTATAGGACACGGGCCCCGAGCTCCTACAATGAGCAGTTCTTC
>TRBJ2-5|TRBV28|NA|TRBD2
CASRKTSGYNEQYF
TGTGCCAGCAGGAAGACTAGCGGGTATAATGAGCAGTACTTC
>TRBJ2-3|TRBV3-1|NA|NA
CASSQRVRGTDTQYF
TGTGCCAGCAGCCAGAGGGTACGGGGCACAGATACGCAGTATTTT
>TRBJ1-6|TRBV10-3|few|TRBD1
CAIRGQGAQNSPLHF
TGTGCCATCAGGGGACAGGGGGCGCAGAATTCACCCCTCCACTTT
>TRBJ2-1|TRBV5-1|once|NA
CASELHNEQFF
TGCGCCAGCGAACTACACAATGAGCAGTTCTTC
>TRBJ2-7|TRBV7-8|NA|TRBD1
CASSLGAGGQGMYEQYF
TGTGCCAGCAGCTTAGGGGCCGGGGGACAGGGGATGTACGAGCAGTACTTC
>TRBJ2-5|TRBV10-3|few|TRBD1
CAISVIGQALQETQYF
TGTGCCATCAGTGTTATCGGACAGGCCTTACAAGAGACCCAGTACTTC
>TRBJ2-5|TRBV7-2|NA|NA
CASSLWASPGELYF
TGTGCCAGCAGCCTATGGGCTAGCCCCGGGGAGCTGTACTTC
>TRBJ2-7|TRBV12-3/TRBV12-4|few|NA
CAGSPGTGAYEQYF
TGTGCCGGCAGTCCAGGGACTGGGGCCTACGAGCAGTACTTC
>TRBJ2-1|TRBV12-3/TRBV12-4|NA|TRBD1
CASRHNRDSSEKDYNEQFF
TGTGCCAGCAGACATAACCGGGACAGCTCCGAAAAAGACTACAATGAGCAGTTCTTC
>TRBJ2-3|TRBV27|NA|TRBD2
CASSPTWLAGLLDTQYF
TGTGCCAGCAGTCCAACCTGGCTAGCGGGGTTATTGGATACGCAGTATTTT
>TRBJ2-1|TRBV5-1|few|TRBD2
CASSLVPSGRDEQFF
TGCGCCAGCAGCTTGGTCCCTAGCGGGAGAGATGAGCAGTTCTTC
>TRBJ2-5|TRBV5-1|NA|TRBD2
CASSGAGTRRETQYF
TGCGCCAGCAGCGGCGCCGGGACTAGGCGAGAGACCCAGTACTTC